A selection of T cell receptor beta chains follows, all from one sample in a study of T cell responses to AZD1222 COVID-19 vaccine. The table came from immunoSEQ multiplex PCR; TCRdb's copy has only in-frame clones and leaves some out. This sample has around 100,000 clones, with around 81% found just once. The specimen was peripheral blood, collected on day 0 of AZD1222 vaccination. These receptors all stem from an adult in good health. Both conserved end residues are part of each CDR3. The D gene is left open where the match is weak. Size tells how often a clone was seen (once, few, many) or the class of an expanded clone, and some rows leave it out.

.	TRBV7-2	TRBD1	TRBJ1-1	TGTGCCAGCAGCCTATTTAGGACAGGTGGCACTGAAGCTTTCTTT	CASSLFRTGGTEAFF
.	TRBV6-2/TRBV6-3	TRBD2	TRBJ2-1	TGTGCCAGCAGTTACCGCGCCCCCCTAGCGGGAGCCCTCAATGAGCAGTTCTTC	CASSYRAPLAGALNEQFF
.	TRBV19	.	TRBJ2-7	TGTGCCAGTAGTCACACAGGGTACCACGAGCAGTACTTC	CASSHTGYHEQYF
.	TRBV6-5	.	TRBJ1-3	TGTGCCAGCAGTTACTCAGGCAGCTCTGGAAACACCATATATTTT	CASSYSGSSGNTIYF
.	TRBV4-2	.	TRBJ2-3	TGTGCCAGCAGCCAAGGCTTACCCACAGATACGCAGTATTTT	CASSQGLPTDTQYF
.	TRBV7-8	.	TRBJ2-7	TGTGCCAGCAGGTTCAGCGGGCGGGACTACGAGCAGTACTTC	CASRFSGRDYEQYF
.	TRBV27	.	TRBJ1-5	TGTGCCAGCAGAGGGTTTACCAGCAATCAGCCCCAGCATTTT	CASRGFTSNQPQHF
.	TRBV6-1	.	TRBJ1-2	TGTGCCAGCAGTGAAGCCGATATTATCTACTACACCTTC	CASSEADIIYYTF
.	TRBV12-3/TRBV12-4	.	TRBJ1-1	TGTGCCAGCAGTTACAGGGTCGAAGCTTTCTTT	CASSYRVEAFF
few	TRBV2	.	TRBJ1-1	TGTGCCAGCACCCAAGGGCGCAGGGGTACTGAAGCTTTCTTT	CASTQGRRGTEAFF
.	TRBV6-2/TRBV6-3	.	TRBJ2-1	TGTGCCAGCAGTCCGGAATCCCACAATGAGCAGTTCTTC	CASSPESHNEQFF
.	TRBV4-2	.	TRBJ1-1	TGTGCCAGCAGCCAAGGTCCCCGGGGCAGAATAGAAGCTTTCTTT	CASSQGPRGRIEAFF
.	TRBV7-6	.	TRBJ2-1	TGTGCCAGCAGCTTAGGACAGAGACCCCGGAATGAGCAGTTCTTC	CASSLGQRPRNEQFF